This T cell receptor beta chain was observed in a study of blood T cell repertoires in COVID-19. The overall study: Italy, Spain and the United States were the sources of the convalescent and acute COVID-19 samples.

Grouping used clinical history reported by participants in a survey and questionnaire. People in the exposed group encountered a COVID-19 case within 2 weeks before entering the study. Some clones are missing from TCRdb's copy, which holds only in-frame ones; the method was immunoSEQ multiplex PCR. Of some 270,000 clones in the sample, 80% to 90% were seen once. The CDR3 runs to 12 residues. Germline CDR1 MNHEY, CDR2 SMNVEV (reference sequence). Trimming removed 6 bases at V and 2 bases at J, with 7 bases between. The clonotype comes from a woman aged 45 to 65 who had been exposed to COVID-19. The sample comprised PBMCs or T cells enriched from blood (not recorded which). J is TRBJ1-1 and V is TRBV27; TRBD1 is a possible D gene (6 bases). The CDR3 here is CASSRGNTEAFF. The CDR3 DNA reads TGTGCCAGCAGCAGGGGAAACACTGAAGCTTTCTTT.